Sequencing of this T cell receptor beta chain was carried out in a study of shared clonotypes between healthy human individuals (TCRdb year 2020). In terms of the full investigation: The cohort comprised two women and a few men aged 18 to 49 years. Per donor, three plates each were used for CD4 naive and CD4 memory, two for CD8 naive, and one for CD8 memory. The study deeply sequenced blood TCR repertoires of about 5 healthy adults to estimate repertoire size and the extent of clonotype sharing between individuals. Libraries were prepared and TCR repertoires were sequenced by different laboratories using diverse techniques, in order to increase sequencing depth and limit assay-specific biases. Per donor, leukapheresis produced somewhere between about 0.9 and 9 billion PBMCs.

The V end loses 4 bases and the J end loses 1 base, and a stretch of 11 bases separates them. From its cysteine to its phenylalanine, the CDR3 spans 14 amino acids. The sequence is cut down to CDR3 DNA, 42 bases in frame from base 1. The CDR1 and CDR2 encoded by the germline V gene are MGHRA and YSYEKL. TCR CDR3 regions were amplified from genomic DNA by multiplex PCR using the deep immunoSEQ assay. Extracted genomic DNA from each cell subset was spread evenly across all wells of several immunoSEQ 96-well plates, with each plate serving as a replicate. For sorted subsets, each replicate PCR was loaded with about 0.2 ug genomic DNA, equivalent to 30,000 or so T cell genomes. Purified libraries were measured with a Qubit 3.0 fluorometer, size-checked on a Bioanalyzer 2100, and measured again with the KAPA Library Quantification kit. A separate single-read 150-cycle Illumina NextSeq 550 flow cell was used to sequence each immunoSEQ 96-well plate. On the study's bioinformatics: Because the immunoSEQ output included only junctional sequences and no quality scores, the filtering could not be the same as the filtering used for full-length reads. Sequences were annotated with PyIR, a Python wrapper for IgBLAST v1.9, and V/J genes and CDR3 were assigned using IMGT germline references. Any read was removed if the V/J assignment was weak (E-value above 1e-6), the CDR3 was missing, or the read contained stop codons, out-of-frame junctions, or ambiguous translated residues. V3J clonotypes were defined as sequences sharing an identical inferred V gene, J gene, and CDR3 amino acid sequence. The percentage overlap between two repertoires was calculated by dividing the number of shared unique clonotypes by the size of the smaller repertoire. Repertoire richness was assessed with RTK rarefaction, the Chao1 estimator, and Recon v2.1 estimates of unobserved clonotypes. For all TCRbeta clonotypes obtained by the gDNA method from a handful of donors, generation probabilities were computed with OLGA. TCRdb re-hosts the immuneACCESS table, in-frame sequences only. Its copies lack some clones; in the studies checked, an unresolved V gene accounts for under half of them, and the cause for the rest is not known. The V and J calls and clone size come from that table; D and trimming were worked out from the DNA. The sample table holds millions of clones, of which over 90% were seen once. Around 0.4% of the sample is taken by the ten largest.

With respect to this clone: Its binding antigen is unknown. No much larger clonotype is one base removed from it; base qualities were not supplied.

Study-level results and caveats: Larger estimated clonotype richness was generally found for naive subsets than for memory subsets. Clonotypes shared by all four sorted-subset donors showed higher generation probabilities than non-shared clonotypes. Across a few donors, roughly 5.4% of naive CD4, roughly 3.4% of naive CD8, about 2.3% of memory CD4, and roughly 0.41% of memory CD8 clonotypes were shared. Sampling was restricted to blood, and TCR repertoires in tissues likely differ from the TCR repertoires found in blood. Because the study included only a small number of donors, the genetic and exposure-history diversity represented was limited. Rarefaction of sorted-subset datasets indicated incomplete sequencing despite the large sequencing depth. Based on pairwise subsampling, the degree of clonotype sharing among donors was expected to be affected by sequencing depth.

Healthy HIV-negative adults with no recently reported acute infections or vaccinations were included as donors. Every donor was a Caucasian adult living in Nashville, Tennessee, USA. Magnetic negative selection was used to enrich CD4+ T cells, after which naive cells were positively selected on CD45RA and the negative fraction became the memory subset. After blood collection by leukapheresis, PBMCs were isolated using Ficoll-Histopaque density gradient centrifugation and then cryopreserved in the vapor phase of liquid nitrogen. Purity and quantity of every magnetically sorted T cell population were checked by analytical flow cytometry. From each sorted fraction, genomic DNA was isolated and quantified by UV absorbance on a Nanodrop 2000c.

The source material was naive CD4+ T cells from PBMCs. This specimen's cell subset or site label, per the study, means: CD45RA+ positively selected. Recombination connected TRBV4-1 to TRBJ2-7; 6 matching bases give a weak D call of TRBD1. The TCR comes from a man aged 18 to 30 in good health. Some clones in this sample may be carry-over from other donors' samples. The DNA is as follows: TGCGCCAGCAGCCGGGACACACGTTCCTACGAGCAGTACTTC. Its product reads: CASSRDTRSYEQYF.